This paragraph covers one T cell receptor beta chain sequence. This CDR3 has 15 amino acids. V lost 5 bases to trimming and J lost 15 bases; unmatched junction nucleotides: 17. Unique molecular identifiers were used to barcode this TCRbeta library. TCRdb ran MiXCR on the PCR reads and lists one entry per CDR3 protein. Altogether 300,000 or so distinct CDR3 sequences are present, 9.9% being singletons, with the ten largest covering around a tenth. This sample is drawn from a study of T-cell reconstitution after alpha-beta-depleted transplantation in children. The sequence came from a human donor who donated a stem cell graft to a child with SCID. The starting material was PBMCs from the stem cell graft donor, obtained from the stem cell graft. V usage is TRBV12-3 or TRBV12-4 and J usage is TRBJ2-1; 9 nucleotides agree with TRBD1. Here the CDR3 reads CASSPGTGRLSRPFF. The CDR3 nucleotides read TGTGCCAGCAGTCCGGGGACAGGGAGGCTCTCCCGGCCGTTCTTC.